The clone carrying this T cell receptor beta chain has a count of ten or more. The antigen is unknown. This entry is derived from a study of T-cell reconstitution after alpha-beta-depleted transplantation in children. Broader study findings: Newly made T cells mostly supplied T-cell counts and diversity one year after transplant. Several hundred rapidly expanded clones from non-depleted graft cells reportedly supplied alpha-beta T cells about two months post-transplant.

Researchers prepared the TCRbeta library using unique molecular identifiers, the study reports. TCRdb independently ran MiXCR on the PCR reads; one entry per CDR3 protein. Of under 75,000 distinct CDR3 sequences listed, under 13% are singletons. With 3 bases removed from V and 4 bases from J, the gap between germline ends came to 15 bases. Germline assignment: CDR1 SGHAT and CDR2 FQNNGV. The CDR3 length is 15 residues. Sample: PBMCs, taken before TCRalphabeta/CD19-depleted stem cell transplant. The source of this sequence is a boy younger than 18 with acute myeloid leukemia, due to receive a stem cell transplant. This chain joins TRBV11-2 and TRBJ2-5, with D uncertain. CDR3 in DNA: TGTGCCAGCAGCTTTAGTGGGGATTCGGGAGAGACCCAGTACTTC. This gives the protein CASSFSGDSGETQYF.